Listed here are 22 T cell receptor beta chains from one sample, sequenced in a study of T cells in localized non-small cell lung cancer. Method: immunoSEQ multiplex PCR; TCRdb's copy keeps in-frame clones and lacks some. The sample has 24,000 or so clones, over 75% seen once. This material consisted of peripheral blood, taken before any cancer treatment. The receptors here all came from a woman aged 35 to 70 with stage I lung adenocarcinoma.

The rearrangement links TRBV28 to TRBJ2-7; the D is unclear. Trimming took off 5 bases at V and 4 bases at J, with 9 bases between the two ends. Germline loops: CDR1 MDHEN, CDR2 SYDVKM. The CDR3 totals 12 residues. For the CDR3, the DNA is TGTGCCAGCAGTATCGACGGGTACGAGCAGTACTTC. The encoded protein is CASSIDGYEQYF.

The chain's CDR3 is CASSGPKWTHNQPQHF. DNA of the CDR3: TGTGCCAGCAGCGGACCGAAGTGGACTCACAATCAGCCCCAGCATTTT. This chain uses TRBV28 with TRBJ1-5; D unresolved. Germline lookup yields CDR1 MDHEN and CDR2 SYDVKM. V was pared by 6 bases and J by 3 bases, with 18 bases between. This CDR3 spans 16 amino acids.

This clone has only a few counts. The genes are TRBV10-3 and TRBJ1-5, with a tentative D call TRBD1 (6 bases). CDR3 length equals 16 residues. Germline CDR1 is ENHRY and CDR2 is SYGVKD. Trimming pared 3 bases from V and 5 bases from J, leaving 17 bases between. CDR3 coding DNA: TGTGCCATCAGTGACCCGGGTAGGGGGGGCGATCAGCCCCAGCATTTT. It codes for CAISDPGRGGDQPQHF.

CDR3 coding DNA: TGTGCCAGCAGTTACTTAAATGAGCAGTTCTTC. The encoded protein is CASSYLNEQFF. The chain recombines TRBV6-6 with TRBJ2-1, with D unresolved. The CDR3 runs 11 residues. V was shortened by 1 base and J by 7 bases, with 2 bases between the two germline ends. Germline values: CDR1 MNHNY, CDR2 SVGAGI (reference sequence).

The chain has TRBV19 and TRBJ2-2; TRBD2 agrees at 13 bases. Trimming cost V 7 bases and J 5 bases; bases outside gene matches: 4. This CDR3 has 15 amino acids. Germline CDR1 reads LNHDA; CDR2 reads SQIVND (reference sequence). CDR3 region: CASTTLAGGTGELFF. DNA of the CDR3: TGTGCCAGTACCACACTAGCGGGAGGGACCGGGGAGCTGTTTTTT. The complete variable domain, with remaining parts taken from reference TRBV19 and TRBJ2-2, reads DGGITQSPKYLFRKEGQNVTLSCEQNLNHDAMYWYRQDPGQGLRLIYYSQIVNDFQKGDIAEGYSVSREKKESFPLTVTSAQKNPTAFYLCASTTLAGGTGELFFGEGSRLTVL.

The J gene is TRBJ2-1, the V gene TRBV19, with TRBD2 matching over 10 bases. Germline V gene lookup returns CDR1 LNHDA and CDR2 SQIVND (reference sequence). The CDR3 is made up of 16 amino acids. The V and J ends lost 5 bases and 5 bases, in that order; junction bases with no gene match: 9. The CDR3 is CASSLLLAGANNEQFF. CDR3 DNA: TGTGCCAGTAGTCTTCTTCTAGCGGGAGCCAACAATGAGCAGTTCTTC.

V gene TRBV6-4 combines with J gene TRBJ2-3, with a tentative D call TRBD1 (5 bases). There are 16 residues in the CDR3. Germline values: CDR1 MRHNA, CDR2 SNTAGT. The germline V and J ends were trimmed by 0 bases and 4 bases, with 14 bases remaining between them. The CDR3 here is CASSDSKGLKADTQYF. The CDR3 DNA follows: TGTGCCAGCAGTGACTCGAAGGGGTTAAAAGCAGATACGCAGTATTTT.

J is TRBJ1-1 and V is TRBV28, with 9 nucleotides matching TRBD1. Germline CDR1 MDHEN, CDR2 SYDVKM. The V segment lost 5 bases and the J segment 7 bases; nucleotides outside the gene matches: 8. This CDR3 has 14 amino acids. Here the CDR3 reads CASSPSLGQGEAFF. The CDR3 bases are TGTGCCAGCAGTCCCTCTCTGGGACAGGGTGAAGCTTTCTTT.

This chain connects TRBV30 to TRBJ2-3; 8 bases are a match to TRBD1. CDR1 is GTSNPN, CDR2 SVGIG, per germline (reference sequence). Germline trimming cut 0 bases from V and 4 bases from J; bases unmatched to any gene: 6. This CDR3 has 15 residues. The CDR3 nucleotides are TGTGCCTGGAGTGTACAGGACAGGGTCTCAGATACGCAGTATTTT. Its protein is CAWSVQDRVSDTQYF. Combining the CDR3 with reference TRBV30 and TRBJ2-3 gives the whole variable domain SQTIHQWPATLVQPVGSPLSLECTVEGTSNPNLYWYRQAAGRGLQLLFYSVGIGQISSEVPQNLSASRPQDRQFILSSKKLLLSDSGFYLCAWSVQDRVSDTQYFGPGTRLTVL.

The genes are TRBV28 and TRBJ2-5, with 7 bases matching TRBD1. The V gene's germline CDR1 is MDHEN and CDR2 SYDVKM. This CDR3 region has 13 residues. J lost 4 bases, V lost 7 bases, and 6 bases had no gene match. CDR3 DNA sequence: TGTGCCAGCACCATTGGGACAGCAGAGACCCAGTACTTC. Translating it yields CASTIGTAETQYF.

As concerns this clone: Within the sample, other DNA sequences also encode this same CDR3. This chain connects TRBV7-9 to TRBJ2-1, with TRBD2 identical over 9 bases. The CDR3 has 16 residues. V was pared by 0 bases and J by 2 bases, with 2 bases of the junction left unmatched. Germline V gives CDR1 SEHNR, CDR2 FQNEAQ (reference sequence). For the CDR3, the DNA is TGTGCCAGCAGCTTAGCTCTAGCGGGGACCTACAATGAGCAGTTCTTC. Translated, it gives CASSLALAGTYNEQFF.

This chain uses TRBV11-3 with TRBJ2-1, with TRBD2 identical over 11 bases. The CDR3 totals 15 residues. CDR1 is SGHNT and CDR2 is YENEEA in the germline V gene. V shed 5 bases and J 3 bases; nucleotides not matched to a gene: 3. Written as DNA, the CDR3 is TGTGCCAGCAGCCCCGGGACTAGCGGCTACAATGAGCAGTTCTTC. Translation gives CASSPGTSGYNEQFF. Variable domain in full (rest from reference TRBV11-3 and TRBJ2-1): EAGVVQSPRYKIIEKKQPVAFWCNPISGHNTLYWYLQNLGQGPELLIRYENEEAVDDSQLPKDRFSAERLKGVDSTLKIQPAELGDSAVYLCASSPGTSGYNEQFFGPGTRLTVL.

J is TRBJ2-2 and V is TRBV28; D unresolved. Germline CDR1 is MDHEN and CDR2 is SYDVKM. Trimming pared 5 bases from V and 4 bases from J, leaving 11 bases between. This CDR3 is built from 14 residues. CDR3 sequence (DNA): TGTGCCAGCAGTGGCCTTTTTCGCACCGGGGAGCTGTTTTTT. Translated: CASSGLFRTGELFF.

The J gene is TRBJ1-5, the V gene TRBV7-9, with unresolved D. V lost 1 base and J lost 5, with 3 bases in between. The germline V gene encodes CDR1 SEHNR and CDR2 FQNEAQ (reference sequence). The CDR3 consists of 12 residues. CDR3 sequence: CASSLVDQPQHF. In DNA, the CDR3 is TGTGCCAGCAGCTTAGTGGATCAGCCCCAGCATTTT.

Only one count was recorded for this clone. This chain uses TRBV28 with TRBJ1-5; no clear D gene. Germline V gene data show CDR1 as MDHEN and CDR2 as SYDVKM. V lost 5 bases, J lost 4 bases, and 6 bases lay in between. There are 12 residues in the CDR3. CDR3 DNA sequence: TGTGCCAGCAGTAACAGTAATCAGCCCCAGCATTTT. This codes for CASSNSNQPQHF. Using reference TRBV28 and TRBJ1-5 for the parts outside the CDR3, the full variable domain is DVKVTQSSRYLVKRTGEKVFLECVQDMDHENMFWYRQDPGLGLRLIYFSYDVKMKEKGDIPEGYSVSREKKERFSLILESASTNQTSMYLCASSNSNQPQHFGDGTRLSIL.

CDR3 in amino acids: CAITGGGANYEQYF. CDR3 bases: TGTGCCATTACGGGGGGCGGGGCAAACTACGAGCAGTACTTC. The V and J genes are TRBV10-3 and TRBJ2-7; the D gene is possibly TRBD2 (7 bases). The length of the CDR3 is 14 residues. Germline CDR1 and CDR2: ENHRY and SYGVKD. Trimming took off 9 bases at V and 3 bases at J, with 18 bases between the two ends.

The CDR3 DNA reads as TGTGCCAGCAGTGAATATACAGGGGAGGGTCAGCCCCAGCATTTT. This sequence encodes CASSEYTGEGQPQHF. This chain connects TRBV25-1 to TRBJ1-5, with 7 nucleotides matching TRBD1. Trimming took 0 bases from V and 6 from J; bases not matched to a gene: 5. In germline, CDR1 is MGHDK, CDR2 SYGVNS. CDR3 length: 15 residues. Full variable domain (rest looked up from reference TRBV25-1 and TRBJ1-5): EADIYQTPRYLVIGTGKKITLECSQTMGHDKMYWYQQDPGMELHLIHYSYGVNSTEKGDLSSESTVSRIRTEHFPLTLESARPSHTSQYLCASSEYTGEGQPQHFGDGTRLSIL.

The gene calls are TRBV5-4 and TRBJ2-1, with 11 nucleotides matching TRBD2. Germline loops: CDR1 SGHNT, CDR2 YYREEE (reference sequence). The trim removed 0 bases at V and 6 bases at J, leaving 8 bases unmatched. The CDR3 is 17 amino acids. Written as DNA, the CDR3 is TGTGCCAGCAGCTTGGTATTACTAGCGGGAGATAGCAATGAGCAGTTCTTC. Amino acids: CASSLVLLAGDSNEQFF.

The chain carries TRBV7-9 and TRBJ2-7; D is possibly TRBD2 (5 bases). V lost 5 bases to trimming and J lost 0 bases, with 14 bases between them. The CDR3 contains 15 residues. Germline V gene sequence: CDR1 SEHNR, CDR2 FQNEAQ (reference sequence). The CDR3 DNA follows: TGTGCCAGCAGCCTCAGCGGCGGAAGCTCCTACGAGCAGTACTTC. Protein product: CASSLSGGSSYEQYF.

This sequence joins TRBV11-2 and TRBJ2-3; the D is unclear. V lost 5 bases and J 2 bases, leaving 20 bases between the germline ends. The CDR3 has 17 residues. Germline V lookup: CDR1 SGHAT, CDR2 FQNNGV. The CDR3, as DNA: TGTGCCAGCAGCCTAGGCACAGCCTCCTCCAACACAGATACGCAGTATTTT. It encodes CASSLGTASSNTDTQYF.

CDR3 sequence (DNA): TGCGCCAGCAGCTTGGGAGGGGCGAGTGGGGCCAACGTCCTGACTTTC. Its protein is CASSLGGASGANVLTF. The chain uses TRBV5-1 and TRBJ2-6, with D perhaps being TRBD1 or TRBD2 (5 bases each). The CDR3 has 16 amino acids. Deletions cut 0 bases from V and 3 bases from J, with 10 bases between. The germline V gene has CDR1 SGHRS and CDR2 YFSETQ.

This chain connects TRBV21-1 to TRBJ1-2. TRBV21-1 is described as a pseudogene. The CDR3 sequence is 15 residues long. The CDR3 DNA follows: TGTGCCAGCAGCGACGCGAAGGCGGCCCCTTATGGCTACACCTTC. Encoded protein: CASSDAKAAPYGYTF.